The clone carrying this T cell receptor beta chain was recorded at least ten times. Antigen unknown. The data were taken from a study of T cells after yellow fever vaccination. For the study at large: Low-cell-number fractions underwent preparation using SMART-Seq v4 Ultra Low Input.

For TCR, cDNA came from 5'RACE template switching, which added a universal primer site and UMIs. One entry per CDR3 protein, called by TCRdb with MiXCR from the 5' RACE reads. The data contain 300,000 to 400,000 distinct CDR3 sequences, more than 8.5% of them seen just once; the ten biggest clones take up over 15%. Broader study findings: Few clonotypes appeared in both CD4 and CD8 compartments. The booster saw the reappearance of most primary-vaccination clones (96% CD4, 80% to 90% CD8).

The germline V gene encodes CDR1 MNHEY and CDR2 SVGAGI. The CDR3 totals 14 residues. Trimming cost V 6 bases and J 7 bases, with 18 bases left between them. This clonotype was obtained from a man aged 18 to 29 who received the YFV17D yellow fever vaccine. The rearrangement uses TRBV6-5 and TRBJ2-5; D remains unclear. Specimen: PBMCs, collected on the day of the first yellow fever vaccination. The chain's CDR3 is CASRPWTRSATQYF. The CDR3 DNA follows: TGTGCCAGCAGACCCTGGACGAGGTCGGCGACCCAGTACTTC.